This TCR beta chain is from a study of blood T cell repertoires in COVID-19. Study-wide background: Sites in the United States, Italy and Spain provided acute and convalescent COVID-19 samples. PBMCs, B-cell-depleted T cells, or T cells were the source of the cDNA or gDNA that made up the material.

As processed by the authors: Estimated nucleated cell counts came from reference gene primer amplification. Repertoires were generated with immunoSEQ multiplex PCR, while TCRdb's copy carries only in-frame clones and drops some. V and J calls plus clone size are reproduced from that table; the DNA served to infer D and trimming. The profile covers 200,000 or so clones, with 75% to 85% appearing a single time and 2% to 2.5% taken by the ten largest. This clone occurred a few times. Germline V gene lookup returns CDR1 SGHTA and CDR2 FQGNSA. The CDR3 is 13 amino acids. The V gene lost 5 bases and the J gene lost 8 bases, with 15 bases spanning the gap.

This TCR was recovered from a man aged 40-55 years who had recovered from COVID-19. This sequence joins TRBV7-2 and TRBJ1-2; TRBD1 is a possible D gene (6 bases). Sequencing was carried out using peripheral blood. DNA for the CDR3: TGTGCCAGCAGCCCAGGGGAGGGAAGGGGCTACACCTTC. Its translation is CASSPGEGRGYTF.